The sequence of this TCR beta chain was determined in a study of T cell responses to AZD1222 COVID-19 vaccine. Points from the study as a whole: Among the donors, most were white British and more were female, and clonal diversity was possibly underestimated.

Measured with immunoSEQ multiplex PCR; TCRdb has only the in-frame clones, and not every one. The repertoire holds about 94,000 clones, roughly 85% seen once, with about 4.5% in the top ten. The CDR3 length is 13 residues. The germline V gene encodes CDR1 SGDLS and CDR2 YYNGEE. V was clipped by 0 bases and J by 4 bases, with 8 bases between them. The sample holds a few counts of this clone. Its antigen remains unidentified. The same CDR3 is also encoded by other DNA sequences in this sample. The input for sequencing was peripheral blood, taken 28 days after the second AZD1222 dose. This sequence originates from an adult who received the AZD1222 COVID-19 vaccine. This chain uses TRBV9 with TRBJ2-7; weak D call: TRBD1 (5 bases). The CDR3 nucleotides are TGTGCCAGCAGCGTAGGACAGAGTTACGAGCAGTACTTC. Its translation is CASSVGQSYEQYF.